The next 4 T cell receptor beta chains were all read from a single sample in a study of T cell clonotyping in hematopoietic cell transplantation. The method was immunoSEQ multiplex PCR; TCRdb's version includes in-frame clones alone and lacks a portion of them. The sample includes approximately 44,000 clones, roughly 80% of them seen just once. Indicated time point: recipient sample about 28 days before transplant, after cytoreduction. This specimen was peripheral blood mononuclear cells, taken before stem cell transplant. The origin of the receptors is a man aged 55 to 70 with myelodysplastic syndrome. Some clones in this sample may be carry-over from other donors' samples.

CDR3 nucleotide sequence: TGTGCCAGCAGTTACTCCCTGGACAGGGTAAGGCAGTTCTTC. Its protein product is CASSYSLDRVRQFF. The chain links TRBV6-6 to TRBJ2-1, with 8 bases aligning to TRBD1. The CDR3 contains 14 residues. From germline, CDR1 is MNHNY and CDR2 SVGAGI (reference sequence). The V gene end was trimmed by 0 bases and the J gene end by 12 bases; junction bases not matched to a gene: 7.

The chain uses TRBV7-8 and TRBJ1-1; no reliable D call. This CDR3 comprises 15 residues. Germline V gives CDR1 SGHVS, CDR2 FQNEAQ. V lost 1 base to trimming and J lost 0 bases, with 9 bases between them. The CDR3 loop reads CASSLVVRLNTEAFF. CDR3 sequence (DNA): TGTGCCAGCAGCTTAGTGGTCAGGCTGAACACTGAAGCTTTCTTT.

CDR3 DNA sequence: TGTGCCAGCAGCCATTCGACAGGCCAAGAGACCCAGTACTTC. Protein: CASSHSTGQETQYF. V usage is TRBV7-9 and J usage is TRBJ2-5, with D tentatively TRBD1 (6 bases). The CDR3 is made up of 14 amino acids. The germline gives CDR1 SEHNR, CDR2 FQNEAQ (reference sequence). The V end lost 5 bases, the J end lost 1 base, and 11 bases lay between the germline ends.

This clone was counted a single time. The V call is TRBV29-1, the J call TRBJ1-3; unclear D gene. The V gene lost 4 bases and the J gene lost 0 bases, with 7 bases spanning the gap. Per germline, CDR1 SQVTM and CDR2 ANQGSEA. This CDR3 spans 13 amino acids. The DNA for the CDR3 is TGCAGCGTTGGAGGTGGCTCTGGAAACACCATATATTTT. Protein: CSVGGGSGNTIYF.